The sequence of this T cell receptor (beta chain) was determined in a study of beta chain features in type 1 diabetes. This clone was seen ten or more times. Every isolated RNA sample was fully reverse transcribed, so sequencing captured expressed TCRB transcripts. This table comes from immunoSEQ multiplex PCR, and its TCRdb copy is limited to in-frame clones, with some not included. The sample includes some 150,000 clones, 9.5% to 10% seen only once; the top ten take almost 0.65%. V dropped 5 bases and J dropped 6 bases, with 11 bases sitting between them. The CDR3 loop spans 12 amino acids. Per the germline V gene, CDR1 is KGHSH and CDR2 is LQKENI.

Sequenced input: central memory CD4+ T cells from blood. The sequence was obtained from a middle-aged woman in good health. The V call is TRBV18, the J call TRBJ2-7; possible D gene TRBD2, 6 bases. CDR3: CASSIRGGEQYF. CDR3 DNA sequence: TGTGCCAGCTCAATCCGGGGAGGCGAGCAGTACTTC.